This T cell receptor beta chain was documented in a study of cytomegalovirus exposure and HLA in healthy donors. Looking at the study overall: An earlier analysis identified approximately 110 million unique TCR beta sequences in about 179 million T cells.

It was with 60 Vbeta and 13 Jbeta primers that the PCR ran. Assay: immunoSEQ multiplex PCR; the TCRdb copy retains only in-frame clones and omits some. Counted here are approximately 220,000 clones, around 80% occurring once; the ten biggest clones make up approximately 2.8%. Sequenced: PBMCs. The clonotype was recovered from a man under 40 in good health and CMV-seronegative.

This CDR3 reads CASSYRDRPYNEQFF. CDR3 nucleotide sequence: TGTGCCAGCAGTTACCGGGACAGACCATACAATGAGCAGTTCTTC. The rearrangement joins TRBV27 to TRBJ2-1; 7 bases agree with TRBD1. The germline CDR1 and CDR2 sequences are MNHEY and SMNVEV (reference sequence). This CDR3 has 15 residues. Germline trimming cut 4 bases from V and 4 bases from J; bases unmatched to any gene: 7.